This T cell receptor (beta chain) was observed in a study of cytomegalovirus exposure and HLA in healthy donors. Overall study: Most genotyped donors, 75% to 85% of 300 to 400, had Caucasian-associated genetic ancestry.

Findings of the study overall: For most TCR sequences rarity was the rule, although some public TCRs occurred in many donors. The study carried out a later analysis of TCR beta sequences. It associated some 17,000 of them with specific HLA alleles at a false discovery rate of 0.05. As a later analysis showed, a missense DCLRE1C variant was linked to trimming of TCR beta V- and J-genes.

PCR employed 60 Vbeta and 13 Jbeta primers. TCRdb's copy holds only in-frame clones and misses some; the assay was immunoSEQ multiplex PCR. Among about 140,000 clones listed, about 86% were seen once. V shed 6 bases and J shed 1 base, with 15 bases lying between them. CDR3 length: 15 amino acids. Germline V gene lookup returns CDR1 MNHNS and CDR2 SASEGT. Regarding this clone: The antigen remains undetermined.

The sample taken for sequencing was PBMCs. This sequence joins TRBV6-1 and TRBJ1-1, with a possible D match to TRBD1 (6 bases). The sequence was obtained from a man aged 40-50 years in good health and CMV-seropositive. The CDR3 protein is CASRERQGWNTEAFF. CDR3 in DNA: TGTGCCAGCAGAGAACGTCAGGGGTGGAACACTGAAGCTTTCTTT.